This T cell receptor (beta chain) was retrieved from a study of cytomegalovirus exposure and HLA in healthy donors (dated by TCRdb to about 2017). Study-wide context: According to an earlier analysis of a few hundred of the donors, 200 million or so T cells yielded 117 million unique TCR beta sequences and about 280 Gb of sequence data. Roughly 300 gigabases of sequencing data and approximately 91 million unique TCR sequences made up an early release that covered roughly 670 HLA-typed donors. Among the approximately 400 genotyped donors, more than 70% belonged to the genetic ancestry cluster associated with self-reported Caucasian donors. The study aimed to test whether signatures of past pathogen exposure could be identified by cataloging public T cell receptors. The study used immunosequencing to profile the T cell repertoires of 666 subjects and linked those repertoires to cytomegalovirus serostatus. In addition to the first cohort of around 670 subjects, a separate validation cohort of approximately 110 different subjects was used. The study combined high-throughput TCR immunosequencing, statistical association of individual TCRs with disease status, and machine learning to predict cytomegalovirus infection status. In a later analysis, previously published TCR beta repertoires from fewer than 750 donors were re-analyzed and high-resolution HLA genotyping was added so that TCR occurrence patterns could be studied. In the later analysis, no new phenotypic data were used to find candidate immune exposures; instead, reliance was placed on TCR beta sequences and their occurrence across donors. To decide whether each TCR beta V gene segment behaved as functional or pseudogenic, an earlier analysis of some 570 of the donors relied on high-throughput TCR beta sequencing. Donor age, sex, ethnicity and CMV serostatus were compiled together with the repertoire data. A later genetic analysis took genome-wide SNP genotypes for about three fifths of the roughly 670 donors and used that subset as a discovery cohort. Every repertoire in the discovery cohort had been generated on one and the same sequencing platform. HLA typing covered class I and class II loci at four-digit resolution. The number of typed donors differed by locus: about 620-630 for A, B, C, DRB1 and DQB1; 500 to 550 for DQA1; 606 for DPA1; and roughly 470 for DPB1. Several DR-DQ haplotypes were handled as single units for association and clustering because linkage in the cohort was strong. Among 398 genotyped donors of the cohort, an average of approximately 230,000 unique TCR beta nucleotide sequences were sequenced per donor, around a sixth of them non-productive.

In total, approximately 610 healthy bone marrow donors made up the cohort. Cohort members were all nominally healthy when sampled, although unrecorded immune exposures were likely present. The donor was CMV seronegative and was included in the group of 352 seronegative cohort members. A peripheral blood sample was collected from each donor, and TCR beta sequencing was performed on peripheral blood mononuclear cells. Genomic DNA was extracted from the blood cell samples with the Qiagen DNeasy Blood Extraction Kit. The method behind the library was the immunoSEQ multiplex PCR assay. For the multiplex PCR, a mixture combining 60 forward primers for TCR Vbeta segments and 13 reverse primers for TCR Jbeta segments was used. The CDR3 region of rearranged TCR beta genes was amplified from genomic DNA with a multiplex PCR assay. On the Illumina HiSeq System, the amplified TCR beta libraries were sequenced as 87-base-pair reads. The study's processing was this. A later analysis counted approximately 84 million unique TCR beta chains across the 600 to 850 repertoires, and 9.5 million to 11 million of these chains were shared by at least two donors. Raw reads were error-corrected and collapsed into unique sequences with a nearest-neighbor algorithm that merged closely related sequences to remove PCR and sequencing errors. CDR3 sequences were aligned to IMGT reference sequences to assign V, D and J gene segments. Each retained sequence needed at least a six-nucleotide match to both a V gene segment and a J gene segment. Rearrangements were classified as productive when the CDR3 lacked stop codons and remained in frame with V and J, and all other rearrangements were classified as non-productive. CDR3 was defined according to IMGT convention as the region running from the second conserved V-encoded cysteine to the conserved J-encoded phenylalanine. The earlier analysis of 550 to 650 of the donors excluded any sequence lacking an unambiguous match to a single V gene segment. In an earlier analysis of approximately 550 of the donors, V segments were called functional above 56.7% productive rearrangements and were called segregating when the between-donor standard deviation exceeded 5%. To diagnose cytomegalovirus status from the catalog of TCR beta chain sequences, a statistical classification framework was built. V and J gene assignment, in a later analysis, came from comparing TCR nucleotide sequences with IMGT/GENE-DB human TR gene sequences. The TCRdist pipeline was used in a later analysis to assign CDR3 sequences and most-parsimonious VDJ recombination scenarios. In a later analysis, each TCR beta chain was defined by its CDR3 amino acid sequence together with its V-gene family, and reads without a unique V-gene family were excluded. In a later analysis, nearly 600 highly shared, low-generation-probability nucleotide sequences were removed to address suspected cross-contamination and a sequencing artifact. In a later analysis, a clonal expansion index was calculated for each public chain from normalized within-repertoire ranks of inferred template counts. In a later analysis, generation probabilities were computed using a VDJ recombination model fitted to out-of-frame rearrangements, and the results were checked against IGoR. In a later analysis, hypergeometric tests were used to score TCR-TCR, TCR-HLA and TCR-CMV co-occurrence, with a repertoire-size bias correction applied to TCR pairs. False discovery rates were estimated in a later analysis by permuting HLA or CMV assignments 20 times. In a later analysis, co-occurring TCRs were grouped using DBSCAN, and TCRdist sequence similarity was added for clustering within HLA-allele-positive subsets. Repertoires with fewer than 30,000 or more than 120,000 public chains, plus five repertoires with anomalous nucleotide sharing, were excluded from co-occurrence clustering. TCRdb carries this immuneACCESS record with in-frame sequences only. Its versions omit some clonotypes, under half of them owing to an unresolved V gene in the studies checked, with the rest unexplained. Clonal size and the V and J genes are those of that table, whereas D and trimming came from the DNA. The sample table shows about 110,000 clones, and about 86% are seen once. The top ten constitute about 1.8% of the sample.

About this clone itself: Its binding antigen is unknown. It has no much larger one-base neighbor in the sample; base qualities were not kept.

Findings and caveats that apply to the study as a whole: Because HLA typing was unavailable for some donors at each locus, only the typed subset was used in association tests. In this cohort, only TCR beta chains were sequenced, and detectable features were limited by the absence of alpha or paired-chain data. Presence/absence analyses assumed roughly uniform sequencing depth across donors, an assumption that may not hold. When HLA alleles, especially DR and DQ, strongly co-occurred, TCR associations were difficult to assign to individual alleles. In a later genetic analysis, fewer N-insertions in productive TCRs were reported among donors in an Asian-associated ancestry cluster than the 666-donor mean. In a later analysis, the rate of TCR association differed among HLA loci, with DRB1 alleles having the most associated TCRs and HLA-C alleles having the fewest. The authors suggested that the approach could potentially be extended to other disease states and immunological phenotypes. In a later analysis, over 15,000 TCR beta sequences were associated with specific HLA alleles at a false discovery rate of 0.05. The sequencing pipeline was judged likely to have produced a cluster of highly shared sequence variants as a technical artifact. In the study, approximately 160 TCR beta chains were listed as associated with cytomegalovirus. The only immune exposure information available for the cohort was CMV serostatus. Because counts were too low, about 15 rarely observed V segments, including chromosome 9 orphons, were left out of the earlier analysis of some 640 of the donors. Most CMV-associated TCR beta chains appeared to be HLA-restricted in a later analysis, and the HLA associations seemed to be driven largely by CMV exposure. A later genetic analysis associated a missense DCLRE1C variant with V-gene and J-gene trimming of TCR beta chains, and an independent cohort replicated the association. Most TCR sequences were seen in very few donors, while some public TCRs were found in many individuals. Correlated functional status among segregating V segments might be attributable to linkage disequilibrium, but an unknown experimental factor could not be ruled out. The classifier was reported to diagnose cytomegalovirus status with high specificity and sensitivity in both the original cohort and the validation cohort. A further reported finding was that TCR beta sequences accurately predicted the HLA-A and HLA-B alleles for most subjects in the first cohort. Compared with equally common non-associated chains, HLA-associated TCR beta chains in a later analysis were more clonally expanded and had lower generation probabilities. Because the 87-base-pair reads could not distinguish some IMGT-functional V segments, including TRBV6-2 and TRBV6-3, those segments were excluded. Several of the top co-occurrence clusters appeared to be linked to parvovirus B19, influenza, CMV and Epstein-Barr virus, according to a later analysis. An earlier analysis of 450 to 750 of the donors showed that most TCR beta V segments appeared in productive rearrangements either about 87% or about 30% of the time, which broadly matched IMGT annotations. Three of the identified cytomegalovirus-associated TCR beta chains were confirmed in vitro to be specific for cytomegalovirus antigens.

CDR1 and CDR2 are drawn from the germline V gene: SGHRS, YFSETQ. Its CDR3 holds 14 amino acids, cysteine through phenylalanine. Only CDR3 DNA remains: 42 bases, in frame from the first base. The junction shows trimming of 0 bases on V and 1 base on J, plus 7 bases between the germline ends. The chain joins TRBV5-1 to TRBJ1-1; no D segment can be confidently identified. Sequenced: PBMCs. The TCR originated in a man aged 40-49 years in good health and CMV-seronegative. The DNA sequence is TGCGCCAGCAGCTTGGTGTCATGGAACACTGAAGCTTTCTTT. The resulting protein is CASSLVSWNTEAFF.